The next 5 T cell receptor beta chains were all read from a single sample in a study of CD8 T cells in ankylosing spondylitis. These TCRs are of unknown antigen specificity. Study-wide results and limits: A motif of under 10 highly homologous TCR beta variants was seen as apparently characteristic of ankylosing spondylitis blood.

TCRdb reprocessed the 5' RACE reads via MiXCR and lists one record per CDR3 protein. The table has fewer than 750,000 distinct CDR3 sequences, around 20% seen once. The sequencing input was blood, either unsorted or a sorted T cell fraction (not recorded which). The receptors originated from a male donor with ankylosing spondylitis.

The chain is built from TRBV29-1 and TRBJ2-7; D possibly uses TRBD1 or TRBD2 (5 bases each). Germline V gives CDR1 SQVTM, CDR2 ANQGSEA. V lost 8 bases, J lost 1 base, and 15 bases lay in between. This CDR3 has 13 amino acids. CDR3 sequence (DNA): TGCAGCATAATCCGGGACCCTTCCTACGAGCAGTACTTC. Protein product: CSIIRDPSYEQYF.

This chain links TRBV10-3 with TRBJ1-2; D possibly corresponds to TRBD1 (5 bases). The V end lost 10 bases, the J end lost 3 bases, and 12 bases lay between the germline ends. The CDR3 is 12 residues long. Germline loops: CDR1 ENHRY, CDR2 SYGVKD. The CDR3 DNA reads TGTGCCACCCAGGGTGGAGACTATGGCTACACCTTC. Amino acid sequence: CATQGGDYGYTF.

This clonotype was recorded a few times. The chain has TRBV5-6 and TRBJ1-1; TRBD1 is a possible D gene (5 bases). The CDR3 contains 13 residues. CDR1 is SGHDT and CDR2 is YYEEEE in the germline V gene. V lost 3 bases to trimming and J lost 7 bases, with 13 bases between them. For the CDR3, the DNA is TGTGCCAGCAGCTGGGGCTGGAACGGTGAAGCTTTCTTT. Its translation: CASSWGWNGEAFF.

This clonotype appeared a few times. This rearrangement joins TRBV29-1 to TRBJ2-2; D might be TRBD1 (6 bases). Per the germline V gene, CDR1 is SQVTM and CDR2 is ANQGSEA. The ends were cut back, 4 bases at V and 6 bases at J, with 12 bases in the middle. The CDR3 covers 13 residues. CDR3 sequence (DNA): TGCAGCGTTGTTAGGGGGATAGCCGGGGAGCTGTTTTTT. Protein sequence: CSVVRGIAGELFF.

The V gene is TRBV5-1, the J gene TRBJ2-1, with 16 bases lining up with TRBD2. The J segment lost 7 bases and the V segment lost 4 bases, leaving 5 bases of the junction unmatched. The CDR3 is made up of 16 amino acids. CDR1 is SGHRS and CDR2 is YFSETQ in the germline V gene. The CDR3 spells CASSPGLAGGLNEQFF. CDR3 coding DNA: TGCGCCAGCAGCCCGGGACTAGCGGGAGGGCTTAATGAGCAGTTCTTC.